A selection of T cell receptor beta chains follows, all from one sample in a study of blood T cell repertoires in COVID-19. The assay was immunoSEQ multiplex PCR, and TCRdb's table has in-frame clones only and misses some. In the table there are 200,000 to 250,000 clones, about four fifths of which are singletons. What was sequenced was PBMCs or T cells enriched from blood (not recorded which). Every receptor here comes from a woman aged 40-49 years who had recovered from COVID-19. Each CDR3 is given with its conserved first and last residue. D genes are given only for firm matches. Clone sizes are given selectively: once, few, many, or a class where the clone is expanded.

CDR3 protein: CASSAEQGDVNIQYF
CDR3 DNA: TGTGCCAGCAGCGCCGAACAGGGGGATGTGAACATTCAGTACTTC
clone size: once
J gene: TRBJ2-4
D gene: TRBD1
V gene: TRBV9

CDR3 protein: CASSGTSLANTGELFF
CDR3 DNA: TGTGCCAGCAGTGGGACTAGCCTCGCGAACACCGGGGAGCTGTTTTTT
clone size: few
J gene: TRBJ2-2
D gene: TRBD2
V gene: TRBV6-1

CDR3 protein: CASSITQTLGGGTDTQYF
CDR3 DNA: TGTGCCAGCAGCATCACCCAGACCCTCGGAGGGGGCACAGATACGCAGTATTTT
clone size: .
J gene: TRBJ2-3
D gene: .
V gene: TRBV9

CDR3 protein: CAWSVSLAGPGELFF
CDR3 DNA: TGTGCCTGGAGTGTAAGTCTAGCGGGACCCGGGGAGCTGTTTTTT
clone size: .
J gene: TRBJ2-2
D gene: TRBD2
V gene: TRBV30

CDR3 protein: CAISEGSGFAKNIQYF
CDR3 DNA: TGTGCCATCAGTGAAGGTAGCGGGTTCGCCAAAAACATTCAGTACTTC
clone size: .
J gene: TRBJ2-4
D gene: TRBD2
V gene: TRBV10-3

CDR3 protein: CASSAPGLAGSGTGELFF
CDR3 DNA: TGCGCCAGCAGCGCGCCGGGACTAGCGGGAAGCGGCACCGGGGAGCTGTTTTTT
clone size: .
J gene: TRBJ2-2
D gene: TRBD2
V gene: TRBV5-1

CDR3 protein: CAWSEGASRYQPQHF
CDR3 DNA: TGTGCCTGGAGTGAAGGAGCCAGCCGATATCAGCCCCAGCATTTT
clone size: .
J gene: TRBJ1-5
D gene: .
V gene: TRBV30

CDR3 protein: CASSERSGTGELFF
CDR3 DNA: TGTGCCAGCAGTGAACGTTCGGGCACCGGGGAGCTGTTTTTT
clone size: once
J gene: TRBJ2-2
D gene: .
V gene: TRBV25-1

CDR3 protein: CASSSRDRGLGELFF
CDR3 DNA: TGTGCCAGCAGCTCAAGGGACAGGGGGCTCGGGGAGCTGTTTTTT
clone size: .
J gene: TRBJ2-2
D gene: TRBD1
V gene: TRBV7-3

CDR3 protein: CASSAGGTDTQYF
CDR3 DNA: TGCGCCAGCAGTGCAGGGGGCACAGATACGCAGTATTTT
clone size: .
J gene: TRBJ2-3
D gene: .
V gene: TRBV10-1

CDR3 protein: CASSQTGVSYEQYF
CDR3 DNA: TGTGCCAGCAGCCAGACAGGCGTATCCTACGAGCAGTACTTC
clone size: .
J gene: TRBJ2-7
D gene: .
V gene: TRBV3-1/TRBV3-2

CDR3 protein: CASRRKTGTDNQPQHF
CDR3 DNA: TGTGCCAGTAGACGAAAGACCGGGACAGATAATCAGCCCCAGCATTTT
clone size: .
J gene: TRBJ1-5
D gene: TRBD1
V gene: TRBV19

CDR3 protein: CASKVDRGYEQYF
CDR3 DNA: TGTGCCAGCAAGGTGGACAGGGGCTACGAGCAGTACTTC
clone size: .
J gene: TRBJ2-7
D gene: TRBD1
V gene: TRBV6-5

CDR3 protein: CASSIASGGASTDTQYF
CDR3 DNA: TGTGCCAGTAGTATAGCTAGCGGGGGTGCTAGCACAGATACGCAGTATTTT
clone size: .
J gene: TRBJ2-3
D gene: TRBD2
V gene: TRBV19

CDR3 protein: CASSQIGVSYEQYF
CDR3 DNA: TGCGCCAGCAGCCAAATCGGGGTTTCCTACGAGCAGTACTTC
clone size: .
J gene: TRBJ2-7
D gene: .
V gene: TRBV4-1

CDR3 protein: CASRRLNTEAFF
CDR3 DNA: TGTGCCAGCAGGAGGTTGAACACTGAAGCTTTCTTT
clone size: .
J gene: TRBJ1-1
D gene: .
V gene: TRBV27

CDR3 protein: CAWSVMTSYEQYF
CDR3 DNA: TGTGCCTGGAGTGTGATGACTTCCTACGAGCAGTACTTC
clone size: once
J gene: TRBJ2-7
D gene: .
V gene: TRBV30

CDR3 protein: CSASMDSMETQYF
CDR3 DNA: TGCAGTGCTAGTATGGACAGTATGGAGACCCAGTACTTC
clone size: once
J gene: TRBJ2-5
D gene: .
V gene: TRBV20-1

CDR3 protein: CASATYTAYEQYF
CDR3 DNA: TGTGCCAGCGCGACTTACACCGCCTACGAGCAGTACTTC
clone size: .
J gene: TRBJ2-7
D gene: .
V gene: TRBV7-2

CDR3 protein: CASSYSKTQARELETQYF
CDR3 DNA: TGTGCCAGCAGTTACTCGAAGACCCAGGCCAGGGAATTGGAGACCCAGTACTTC
clone size: .
J gene: TRBJ2-5
D gene: .
V gene: TRBV6-2/TRBV6-3

CDR3 protein: CASSPDLSGSNQPQHF
CDR3 DNA: TGTGCCAGCAGCCCAGATCTCTCGGGGAGCAATCAGCCCCAGCATTTT
clone size: .
J gene: TRBJ1-5
D gene: .
V gene: TRBV3-1/TRBV3-2

CDR3 protein: CASSPGFPDTQYF
CDR3 DNA: TGTGCCAGCAGTCCGGGGTTTCCAGATACGCAGTATTTT
clone size: .
J gene: TRBJ2-3
D gene: .
V gene: TRBV12-3/TRBV12-4

CDR3 protein: CAIAAQGLGNTEAFF
CDR3 DNA: TGTGCCATCGCAGCTCAAGGACTGGGGAACACTGAAGCTTTCTTT
clone size: .
J gene: TRBJ1-1
D gene: .
V gene: TRBV10-3

CDR3 protein: CASSLGGTYEAFF
CDR3 DNA: TGTGCCAGCAGCTTAGGGGGGACTTATGAAGCTTTCTTT
clone size: .
J gene: TRBJ1-1
D gene: .
V gene: TRBV11-3

CDR3 protein: CAWSAGRGPKPYEQYF
CDR3 DNA: TGTGCCTGGAGCGCTGGCAGGGGGCCCAAACCCTACGAGCAGTACTTC
clone size: .
J gene: TRBJ2-7
D gene: TRBD1
V gene: TRBV30

CDR3 protein: CATAGTSGSYEQFF
CDR3 DNA: TGTGCCACCGCCGGGACTAGCGGGAGTTATGAGCAGTTCTTC
clone size: .
J gene: TRBJ2-1
D gene: TRBD2
V gene: TRBV7-9

CDR3 protein: CASSRGGGGSYNEQFF
CDR3 DNA: TGTGCCAGCAGCCGCGGCGGCGGGGGCTCCTACAATGAGCAGTTCTTC
clone size: .
J gene: TRBJ2-1
D gene: TRBD2
V gene: TRBV28

CDR3 protein: CASSRRQVGTRPETQYF
CDR3 DNA: TGTGCCAGCAGCCGGCGACAGGTGGGGACTAGGCCGGAGACCCAGTACTTC
clone size: .
J gene: TRBJ2-5
D gene: TRBD2
V gene: TRBV14

CDR3 protein: CASSEWGLVADTQYF
CDR3 DNA: TGTGCCAGCAGCGAATGGGGGCTTGTGGCAGATACGCAGTATTTT
clone size: once
J gene: TRBJ2-3
D gene: .
V gene: TRBV7-2

CDR3 protein: CASSINRVATDTQYF
CDR3 DNA: TGTGCCAGTAGTATTAACAGGGTTGCGACAGATACGCAGTATTTT
clone size: .
J gene: TRBJ2-3
D gene: .
V gene: TRBV19

CDR3 protein: CATSRDLNSNTEAFF
CDR3 DNA: TGTGCCACCAGCAGAGATCTTAACAGTAACACTGAAGCTTTCTTT
clone size: .
J gene: TRBJ1-1
D gene: .
V gene: TRBV15

CDR3 protein: CASRRLAGYTGELFF
CDR3 DNA: TGTGCCAGTAGAAGACTAGCGGGCTACACCGGGGAGCTGTTTTTT
clone size: .
J gene: TRBJ2-2
D gene: TRBD2
V gene: TRBV19

CDR3 protein: CATSDTPQRGAYNEQFF
CDR3 DNA: TGTGCCACCAGTGACACCCCCCAGCGGGGGGCCTACAATGAGCAGTTCTTC
clone size: .
J gene: TRBJ2-1
D gene: TRBD2
V gene: TRBV24-1

CDR3 protein: CAITLDQNTEAFF
CDR3 DNA: TGTGCCATCACCTTAGATCAGAACACTGAAGCTTTCTTT
clone size: .
J gene: TRBJ1-1
D gene: .
V gene: TRBV10-3

CDR3 protein: CASSLRGGPRGETQYF
CDR3 DNA: TGTGCCAGCAGCTTAAGAGGTGGCCCCCGGGGTGAGACCCAGTACTTC
clone size: .
J gene: TRBJ2-5
D gene: .
V gene: TRBV7-3

CDR3 protein: CASSLLWGAGGHSSGANVLTF
CDR3 DNA: TGCGCCAGCAGCCTCTTATGGGGCGCGGGAGGCCACAGCTCTGGGGCCAACGTCCTGACTTTC
clone size: few
J gene: TRBJ2-6
D gene: TRBD2
V gene: TRBV4-1

CDR3 protein: CASSRTSGRGNEQFF
CDR3 DNA: TGTGCCAGCAGCCGTACTAGCGGGAGGGGAAATGAGCAGTTCTTC
clone size: .
J gene: TRBJ2-1
D gene: TRBD2
V gene: TRBV5-4

CDR3 protein: CASSSQGTGIYGANVLTF
CDR3 DNA: TGTGCCAGCAGCAGTCAGGGGACAGGGATTTATGGGGCCAACGTCCTGACTTTC
clone size: .
J gene: TRBJ2-6
D gene: TRBD1
V gene: TRBV7-9

CDR3 protein: CASSLRVLSPLHF
CDR3 DNA: TGTGCCAGCAGCCTCAGGGTTCTCTCACCCCTCCACTTT
clone size: .
J gene: TRBJ1-6
D gene: .
V gene: TRBV6-5

CDR3 protein: CSASFDAGSGEQYF
CDR3 DNA: TGCAGTGCTAGTTTCGACGCTGGCTCGGGAGAGCAGTACTTC
clone size: .
J gene: TRBJ2-7
D gene: .
V gene: TRBV20-1

CDR3 protein: CASSLLAGPYNEQFF
CDR3 DNA: TGTGCCAGCAGCTTACTAGCCGGTCCCTACAATGAGCAGTTCTTC
clone size: .
J gene: TRBJ2-1
D gene: .
V gene: TRBV11-3

CDR3 protein: CASTVRVNTEAFF
CDR3 DNA: TGTGCCAGCACCGTCCGGGTGAACACTGAAGCTTTCTTT
clone size: .
J gene: TRBJ1-1
D gene: .
V gene: TRBV12-3/TRBV12-4

CDR3 protein: CASSLGRRGNYGYTF
CDR3 DNA: TGTGCCAGCAGCTTGGGCCGCAGGGGTAACTATGGCTACACCTTC
clone size: once
J gene: TRBJ1-2
D gene: .
V gene: TRBV7-2

CDR3 protein: CATSDVTEGRDWSGELFF
CDR3 DNA: TGTGCCACCAGTGATGTAACGGAGGGAAGAGATTGGTCCGGGGAGCTGTTTTTT
clone size: .
J gene: TRBJ2-2
D gene: .
V gene: TRBV24-1

CDR3 protein: CASSQDLDRVNTGELFF
CDR3 DNA: TGTGCCAGCAGCCAAGATCTGGACAGGGTGAACACCGGGGAGCTGTTTTTT
clone size: .
J gene: TRBJ2-2
D gene: TRBD1
V gene: TRBV3-1/TRBV3-2

CDR3 protein: CALNGNTEAFF
CDR3 DNA: TGTGCCCTCAACGGGAATACTGAAGCTTTCTTT
clone size: .
J gene: TRBJ1-1
D gene: .
V gene: TRBV30

CDR3 protein: CASSIGQGDGYTF
CDR3 DNA: TGCGCCAGCAGCATCGGACAGGGGGATGGCTACACCTTC
clone size: once
J gene: TRBJ1-2
D gene: TRBD1
V gene: TRBV5-1

CDR3 protein: CASSRVLAGLLDNEQFF
CDR3 DNA: TGCGCCAGCAGCCGGGTTTTAGCGGGATTACTCGACAATGAGCAGTTCTTC
clone size: .
J gene: TRBJ2-1
D gene: TRBD2
V gene: TRBV4-1

CDR3 protein: CASSTGFGRLTEAFF
CDR3 DNA: TGTGCCAGTAGTACCGGGTTTGGAAGGCTCACTGAAGCTTTCTTT
clone size: few
J gene: TRBJ1-1
D gene: .
V gene: TRBV19

CDR3 protein: CASSLGDREGAQPQHF
CDR3 DNA: TGCGCCAGCAGCTTGGGGGACAGGGAAGGGGCTCAGCCCCAGCATTTT
clone size: .
J gene: TRBJ1-5
D gene: TRBD1
V gene: TRBV5-1

CDR3 protein: CSVAQVGYEQYF
CDR3 DNA: TGCAGCGTTGCCCAGGTTGGGTACGAGCAGTACTTC
clone size: .
J gene: TRBJ2-7
D gene: .
V gene: TRBV29-1

CDR3 protein: CASSVTVNTEAFF
CDR3 DNA: TGTGCCAGCAGTGTAACAGTGAACACTGAAGCTTTCTTT
clone size: once
J gene: TRBJ1-1
D gene: .
V gene: TRBV2

CDR3 protein: CASTDSRTGSNGYTF
CDR3 DNA: TGTGCCAGCACCGACTCTCGGACAGGAAGCAATGGCTACACCTTC
clone size: .
J gene: TRBJ1-2
D gene: TRBD1
V gene: TRBV6-5

CDR3 protein: CASSLFGGLEDTGELFF
CDR3 DNA: TGTGCCAGCAGTTTATTCGGGGGGTTGGAGGACACCGGGGAGCTGTTTTTT
clone size: .
J gene: TRBJ2-2
D gene: TRBD2
V gene: TRBV27

CDR3 protein: CASSLAGGNEQFF
CDR3 DNA: TGTGCCAGCAGCTTAGCAGGGGGCAATGAGCAGTTCTTC
clone size: .
J gene: TRBJ2-1
D gene: .
V gene: TRBV7-2

CDR3 protein: CASSEDPGRKEIQYF
CDR3 DNA: TGTGCCAGTAGTGAGGACCCCGGGAGAAAAGAGATTCAGTACTTC
clone size: .
J gene: TRBJ2-4
D gene: .
V gene: TRBV19

CDR3 protein: CATSRWEKLFF
CDR3 DNA: TGTGCCACCTCTCGGTGGGAAAAACTGTTTTTT
clone size: .
J gene: TRBJ1-4
D gene: .
V gene: TRBV28

CDR3 protein: CASSLGQGSNQPQHF
CDR3 DNA: TGTGCCAGCTCTCTAGGACAGGGTAGCAATCAGCCCCAGCATTTT
clone size: once
J gene: TRBJ1-5
D gene: TRBD1
V gene: TRBV18